This TCR beta chain comes out of a study of T cell changes during pregnancy in multiple sclerosis. Here immunoSEQ multiplex PCR was the method, and the copy in TCRdb shows in-frame clones only, minus some. The sample records tens of thousands of clones, approximately 92% being singletons. Germline V CDR1 and CDR2: SGHRS, YFSETQ. V shed 3 bases and J 2 bases; nucleotides not matched to a gene: 4. The CDR3 is 15 amino acids. This TCR derives from a female donor with multiple sclerosis, enrolled in a pregnancy study. Sequencing was performed on peripheral blood, taken in the first trimester of pregnancy. The chain combines TRBV5-1 with TRBJ2-7, with 11 positions matching TRBD2. This chain's CDR3 is CASSWTSGRAYEQYF. The CDR3 DNA sequence: TGCGCCAGCAGCTGGACTAGCGGGCGCGCCTACGAGCAGTACTTC.